These 27 T cell receptor beta chains came from one sample sequenced in a study of cytomegalovirus exposure and HLA in healthy donors. The PCR employed 60 Vbeta primers together with 13 Jbeta primers. This table comes from immunoSEQ multiplex PCR, and its TCRdb copy is limited to in-frame clones, with some not included. The table has approximately 68,000 clones, around 75% seen once. Sequencing used PBMCs. The receptors shown here come from a woman between 25 and 40 years old in good health and CMV-seropositive.

The chain employs TRBV15 and TRBJ1-2; tentatively, D is TRBD1 (5 bases). The V gene lost 3 bases and the J gene lost 2 bases, with 13 bases spanning the gap. The CDR3 is 15 residues long. Germline CDR1 reads LNHNV; CDR2 reads YYDKDF (reference sequence). CDR3 residues: CATSSQGRGNYGYTF. In DNA, the CDR3 is TGTGCCACCAGCAGTCAGGGTCGGGGGAACTATGGCTACACCTTC.

V gene TRBV7-9 combines with J gene TRBJ2-3; 9 bases fit TRBD1. There are 19 residues in the CDR3. The junction had 15 bases not matched to a gene; V was cut back by 3 bases and J by 2 bases. Germline V gives CDR1 SEHNR, CDR2 FQNEAQ (reference sequence). CDR3 residues: CASSFPGTGRTSVTDTQYF. The CDR3 coding sequence is TGTGCCAGCAGCTTCCCCGGGACAGGGAGGACTTCAGTCACAGATACGCAGTATTTT.

The chain uses TRBV10-3 and TRBJ2-2; TRBD2 matches at 8 bases. The CDR3 extends over 16 amino acids. Germline V CDR1 and CDR2: ENHRY, SYGVKD. V trimming: 3 bases; J trimming: 0 bases; junction bases outside the gene matches: 3. The CDR3 nucleotides are TGTGCCATCAGTGAAATGGGACTAGCGAACACCGGGGAGCTGTTTTTT. Translation gives CAISEMGLANTGELFF.

The gene calls are TRBV15 and TRBJ2-3, with a tentative D call TRBD1 (5 bases). V lost 0 bases and J lost 5, with 12 bases in between. The CDR3 is 15 amino acids. Germline CDR1 reads LNHNV; CDR2 reads YYDKDF (reference sequence). The CDR3 DNA follows: TGTGCCACCAGCAGAGATCCTCCTCAGGGAGATACGCAGTATTTT. Its protein is CATSRDPPQGDTQYF.

The chain carries TRBV5-1 and TRBJ2-3, with D maybe TRBD1 (5 bases). V was clipped by 7 bases and J by 2 bases, with 11 bases between them. There are 13 residues in the CDR3. Germline V CDR1 and CDR2: SGHRS, YFSETQ. The CDR3 sequence: CASFDGHTDTQYF. The CDR3, as DNA: TGCGCCAGCTTTGACGGACACACAGATACGCAGTATTTT. Variable domain in full (rest from reference TRBV5-1 and TRBJ2-3): KAGVTQTPRYLIKTRGQQVTLSCSPISGHRSVSWYQQTPGQGLQFLFEYFSETQRNKGNFPGRFSGRQFSNSRSEMNVSTLELGDSALYLCASFDGHTDTQYFGPGTRLTVL.

This clone is a singleton in its sample. The gene calls are TRBV19 and TRBJ1-4; the D gene is possibly TRBD1 (5 bases). The CDR3 totals 14 residues. The V and J ends lost 11 bases and 0 bases respectively, with 13 bases between them. Per germline, CDR1 LNHDA and CDR2 SQIVND (reference sequence). The CDR3 reads CAVGAGSTNEKLFF. CDR3 sequence (DNA): TGTGCCGTCGGGGCGGGGTCAACTAATGAAAAACTGTTTTTT.

The chain joins TRBV2 to TRBJ1-6, with 7 bases that match TRBD1. The length of the CDR3 is 13 residues. Germline loops: CDR1 SNHLY, CDR2 FYNNEI. The junction had 7 bases not matched to a gene; V was cut back by 10 bases and J by 7 bases. CDR3 DNA sequence: TGTGCCACTACAGGGGCGAGGAATTCACCCCTCCACTTT. Translating it yields CATTGARNSPLHF.

This clone showed up just once. This chain connects TRBV29-1 to TRBJ1-1, with D perhaps matching TRBD1 (6 bases). Germline V gene sequence: CDR1 SQVTM, CDR2 ANQGSEA. Trimming cost V 4 bases and J 0 bases, with 9 bases left between them. The CDR3 consists of 13 residues. For the CDR3, the DNA is TGCAGCGTTGTCAGGGGCTTGAACACTGAAGCTTTCTTT. Amino acid sequence: CSVVRGLNTEAFF.

The chain joins TRBV5-1 to TRBJ2-1; D is ambiguous. V was trimmed by 0 bases and J by 1 base, leaving 8 bases between them. The CDR3 has 15 amino acids. Germline CDR1 and CDR2: SGHRS and YFSETQ. This chain's CDR3 is CASSLAGLSYNEQFF. The DNA for the CDR3 is TGCGCCAGCAGCTTGGCAGGCCTTTCCTACAATGAGCAGTTCTTC.

The CDR3 spells CASSSQGSQETQYF. The DNA of the CDR3 is TGTGCCAGCAGCTCACAGGGGTCACAAGAGACCCAGTACTTC. This chain connects TRBV11-2 to TRBJ2-5, with TRBD1 identical over 7 bases. The CDR3 has 14 residues. V was clipped by 4 bases and J by 2 bases; unmatched bases: 4. Germline CDR1 reads SGHAT; CDR2 reads FQNNGV. Filled out from reference TRBV11-2 and TRBJ2-5, the complete variable domain reads EAGVAQSPRYKIIEKRQSVAFWCNPISGHATLYWYQQILGQGPKLLIQFQNNGVVDDSQLPKDRFSAERLKGVDSTLKIQPAKLEDSAVYLCASSSQGSQETQYFGPGTRLLVL.

The chain employs TRBV7-8 and TRBJ1-1; the D gene is possibly TRBD1 (6 bases). This CDR3 contains 13 residues. CDR1 SGHVS and CDR2 FQNEAQ come from the germline V gene. The germline V and J ends were trimmed by 1 base and 6 bases, with 9 bases remaining between them. In DNA, the CDR3 is TGTGCCAGCAGCTTAGACAGGGACGCTGAAGCTTTCTTT. It yields the protein CASSLDRDAEAFF.

Regarding this clone: The junction differs from germline at one of its ends, possibly a read error. This chain connects TRBV7-7 to TRBJ2-5; D is unresolved. The CDR3 contains 15 residues. Germline V gene sequence: CDR1 SSHAT, CDR2 FNYEAQ (reference sequence). The CDR3 sequence: CASSLGLLYQETQYF. In nucleotides, the CDR3 is TGTGCTAGCAGCTTAGGGTTACTTTACCAAGAGACCCAGTACTTC.

This clone was seen only a few times. The rearrangement joins TRBV6-5 to TRBJ2-3; tentative D call: TRBD2 (6 bases). The germline V and J ends were trimmed by 7 bases and 8 bases, with 19 bases remaining between them. CDR1 is MNHEY and CDR2 is SVGAGI in the germline V gene. The CDR3 runs to 14 residues. CDR3 in DNA: TGTGCCAGCACTCTAGCCGGAGCCGGGGGTACGCAGTATTTT. It is translated as CASTLAGAGGTQYF.

This clone was seen once. This rearrangement joins TRBV5-4 to TRBJ2-6; 9 nucleotides line up with TRBD1. Germline V gives CDR1 SGHNT, CDR2 YYREEE (reference sequence). V lost 0 bases, J lost 2 bases, and 6 bases stayed unmatched. The length of the CDR3 is 18 residues. CDR3 sequence reads: CASSLAGTGPTGANVLTF. The CDR3 DNA is TGTGCCAGCAGCTTGGCCGGGACAGGGCCCACTGGGGCCAACGTCCTGACTTTC.

This clone has just a few counts. The chain carries TRBV5-5 and TRBJ1-3, with D perhaps matching TRBD1 (5 bases). V was shortened by 0 bases and J by 1 base, with 11 bases between the two germline ends. This CDR3 is 16 amino acids long. CDR1 and CDR2 from the germline V gene are SGHKS and YYEKEE (reference sequence). The CDR3 loop reads CASSLVAGRSGNTIYF. The CDR3 coding sequence is TGTGCCAGCAGCTTGGTGGCAGGGAGGTCTGGAAACACCATATATTTT. Filled out from reference TRBV5-5 and TRBJ1-3, the complete variable domain reads DAGVTQSPTHLIKTRGQQVTLRCSPISGHKSVSWYQQVLGQGPQFIFQYYEKEERGRGNFPDRFSARQFPNYSSELNVNALLLGDSALYLCASSLVAGRSGNTIYFGEGSWLTVV.

The chain carries TRBV28 and TRBJ2-2; D ambiguous. The CDR3 consists of 17 residues. V lost 3 bases, J lost 4 bases, and 18 bases lay in between. Germline CDR1 and CDR2: MDHEN and SYDVKM. CDR3 amino acids: CASSLPAGLGSTGELFF. The CDR3 nucleotides read TGTGCCAGCAGTTTGCCCGCCGGCCTAGGAAGCACCGGGGAGCTGTTTTTT.

The chain is built from TRBV9 and TRBJ2-3; 7 bases map to TRBD2. The CDR3 consists of 16 residues. V dropped 0 bases and J dropped 3; count of bases not matched to a gene: 7. In germline, CDR1 is SGDLS, CDR2 YYNGEE. The CDR3 DNA reads as TGTGCCAGCAGCGTAGATCCGGGAGGCCCTACAGATACGCAGTATTTT. Protein product: CASSVDPGGPTDTQYF.

This clone was picked up one time. This chain joins TRBV5-6 and TRBJ2-5, with 7 bases aligning to TRBD2. In germline, CDR1 is SGHDT, CDR2 YYEEEE. This CDR3 spans 16 amino acids. Losses at the gene ends were 4 bases for V and 0 bases for J; bases not matched to a gene: 9. The CDR3 sequence is CASSRWASGDQETQYF. In nucleotides, the CDR3 is TGTGCCAGCAGCCGGTGGGCTAGCGGCGACCAAGAGACCCAGTACTTC. Variable domain in full (rest from reference TRBV5-6 and TRBJ2-5): DAGVTQSPTHLIKTRGQQVTLRCSPKSGHDTVSWYQQALGQGPQFIFQYYEEEERQRGNFPDRFSGHQFPNYSSELNVNALLLGDSALYLCASSRWASGDQETQYFGPGTRLLVL.

The CDR3 DNA follows: TGTGCCAGCAGTATGAAGCGGCTAGCGGGAGACCACGAGCAGTACTTC. Protein product: CASSMKRLAGDHEQYF. This chain links TRBV27 with TRBJ2-7, with 10 bases aligning to TRBD2. Germline V lookup: CDR1 MNHEY, CDR2 SMNVEV (reference sequence). The CDR3 spans 16 residues. V trimming: 5 bases; J trimming: 5 bases; junction bases outside the gene matches: 12.

The V gene is TRBV19, the J gene TRBJ1-1, with 7 bases matching TRBD1. V gave up 5 bases and J gave up 0 bases; unmatched junction bases: 3. CDR1 and CDR2 (germline): LNHDA, SQIVND (reference sequence). CDR3 size: 14 residues. This CDR3 is CASSLTGVNTEAFF. CDR3 in DNA: TGTGCCAGTAGTCTTACAGGGGTGAACACTGAAGCTTTCTTT. Full variable domain (remainder filled in from reference TRBV19 and TRBJ1-1): DGGITQSPKYLFRKEGQNVTLSCEQNLNHDAMYWYRQDPGQGLRLIYYSQIVNDFQKGDIAEGYSVSREKKESFPLTVTSAQKNPTAFYLCASSLTGVNTEAFFGQGTRLTVV.

This chain links TRBV7-3 with TRBJ2-1; possibly TRBD1 for D (6 bases). Trimming took 5 bases from V and 7 from J, leaving 9 bases between them. This CDR3 is built from 12 residues. Germline CDR1 reads SGHTA; CDR2 reads FQGTGA. CDR3 residues: CASSPQGNEQFF. The CDR3 nucleotides read TGTGCCAGCAGCCCTCAGGGGAATGAGCAGTTCTTC.

The chain recombines TRBV5-1 with TRBJ2-2; TRBD2 matches at 9 bases. The junction had 6 bases not matched to a gene; V was cut back by 4 bases and J by 2 bases. The germline V gene has CDR1 SGHRS and CDR2 YFSETQ. The CDR3 length is 16 residues. The CDR3 reads CASSTSGPQNTGELFF. CDR3 nucleotides: TGCGCCAGCAGCACTAGCGGGCCCCAAAACACCGGGGAGCTGTTTTTT.

This clone was picked up a small number of times. This rearrangement joins TRBV7-7 to TRBJ2-5; D possibly corresponds to TRBD1 (6 bases). CDR3 length: 13 amino acids. In germline, CDR1 is SSHAT, CDR2 FNYEAQ (reference sequence). The chain's CDR3 is CASHAEGDKTQYF. The CDR3 DNA follows: TGTGCTAGCCACGCCGAGGGGGATAAGACCCAGTACTTC.

The rearrangement uses TRBV28 and TRBJ1-5, with D possibly being TRBD1 (5 bases). Trimming cost V 4 bases and J 0 bases, with 25 bases left between them. CDR3 length: 20 amino acids. Germline V CDR1 and CDR2: MDHEN, SYDVKM. CDR3 sequence reads: CASSSPSGGEKQFSNQPQHF. The CDR3 nucleotides are TGTGCCAGCAGTTCCCCATCCGGAGGGGAAAAACAATTTAGCAATCAGCCCCAGCATTTT.

The chain carries TRBV7-9 and TRBJ2-5, with D possibly matching TRBD1 (5 bases). The CDR3 runs 15 residues. Trimming removed 2 bases at V and 1 base at J, with 11 bases between. The V gene's germline CDR1 is SEHNR and CDR2 FQNEAQ (reference sequence). CDR3 in amino acids: CASSLSAQGQETQYF. The CDR3 bases are TGTGCCAGCAGCTTAAGCGCCCAGGGCCAAGAGACCCAGTACTTC.

The chain couples TRBV9 to TRBJ2-1; 8 bases match TRBD1. CDR1 SGDLS and CDR2 YYNGEE come from the germline V gene. V was pared by 0 bases and J by 9 bases, with 8 bases of the junction left unmatched. The CDR3 is 15 amino acids. Here the CDR3 DNA reads TGTGCCAGCAGCGTAGGCGGGGCAGGGGGCGGTGAGCAGTTCTTC. Residues: CASSVGGAGGGEQFF.

The chain joins TRBV6-1 to TRBJ1-1, with 7 bases fitting TRBD1. The V gene end was trimmed by 6 bases and the J gene end by 7 bases; junction bases not matched to a gene: 5. CDR3 size: 12 residues. Germline values: CDR1 MNHNS, CDR2 SASEGT. The CDR3 bases are TGTGCCAGCAGCCCCCAGGGGGGTGAAGCTTTCTTT. Its translation: CASSPQGGEAFF.